Presented here are 5 T cell receptor beta chains from one specimen sequenced in a study of cytomegalovirus exposure and HLA in healthy donors. PCR used 60 Vbeta primers and 13 Jbeta primers. Only in-frame clones appear in the TCRdb table, and some are missing; sequencing was by immunoSEQ multiplex PCR. The sample holds around 200,000 clones. The sample was PBMCs. These receptors all come from a young woman in good health and CMV-seropositive.

This rearrangement joins TRBV9 to TRBJ1-2; maybe TRBD1 (5 bases). CDR3 size: 15 residues. V was shortened by 0 bases and J by 4 bases, with 13 bases between the two germline ends. Germline lookup yields CDR1 SGDLS and CDR2 YYNGEE. The CDR3 is CASSVGGGTVYGYTF. In DNA, the CDR3 is TGTGCCAGCAGCGTAGGAGGAGGGACCGTCTATGGCTACACCTTC.

The chain carries TRBV18 and TRBJ1-2; the match to TRBD1 covers 9 bases. The CDR3 extends over 15 amino acids. Germline assignment: CDR1 KGHSH and CDR2 LQKENI. Losses at the gene ends were 2 bases for V and 0 bases for J; bases not matched to a gene: 1. CDR3 coding DNA: TGTGCCAGCTCACCAAGGGACAGGGCTAACTATGGCTACACCTTC. Translated, it gives CASSPRDRANYGYTF.

The chain is built from TRBV10-2 and TRBJ2-7; a weak D match, TRBD2 (5 bases). Deletions cut 3 bases from V and 2 bases from J, with 14 bases between. CDR3 length: 15 amino acids. Germline V gene lookup returns CDR1 WSHSY and CDR2 SAAADI. Here the CDR3 reads CASSESTDGAYEQYF. The CDR3 DNA reads as TGCGCCAGCAGTGAATCTACCGACGGGGCCTACGAGCAGTACTTC.

V gene TRBV23-1 combines with J gene TRBJ1-2, with D maybe TRBD1 (6 bases). TRBV23-1 is treated as an ORF (open reading frame) with a function not yet certain. The CDR3 consists of 17 residues. V shed 5 bases and J shed 2 bases, with 21 bases lying between them. The chain's CDR3 is CASSWGPPAGPNYGYTF. CDR3 nucleotides: TGCGCCAGCAGTTGGGGGCCCCCTGCCGGGCCCAACTATGGCTACACCTTC.

The rearrangement uses TRBV28 and TRBJ2-2; 7 bases map to TRBD1. V dropped 2 bases and J dropped 6; count of bases not matched to a gene: 9. The germline V gene has CDR1 MDHEN and CDR2 SYDVKM. The CDR3 spans 16 residues. The CDR3 loop is CASSLLPGGSAGELFF. The CDR3 coding sequence is TGTGCCAGCAGTTTACTTCCAGGGGGTTCCGCCGGGGAGCTGTTTTTT. The full variable domain, its missing parts supplied by reference TRBV28 and TRBJ2-2, is DVKVTQSSRYLVKRTGEKVFLECVQDMDHENMFWYRQDPGLGLRLIYFSYDVKMKEKGDIPEGYSVSREKKERFSLILESASTNQTSMYLCASSLLPGGSAGELFFGEGSRLTVL.